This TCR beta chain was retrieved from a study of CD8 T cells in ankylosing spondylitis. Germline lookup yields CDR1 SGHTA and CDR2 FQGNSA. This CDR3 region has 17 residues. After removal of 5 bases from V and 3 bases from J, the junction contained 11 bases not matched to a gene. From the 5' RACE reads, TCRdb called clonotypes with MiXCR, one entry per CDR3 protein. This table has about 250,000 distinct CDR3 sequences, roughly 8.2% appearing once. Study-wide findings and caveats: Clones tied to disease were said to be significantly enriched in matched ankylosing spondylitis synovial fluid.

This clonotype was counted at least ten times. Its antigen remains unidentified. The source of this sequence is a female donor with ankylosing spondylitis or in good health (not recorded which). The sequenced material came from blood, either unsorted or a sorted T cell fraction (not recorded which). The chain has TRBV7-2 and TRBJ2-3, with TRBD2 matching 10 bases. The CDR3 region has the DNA TGTGCCAGCAGCCCCAGCGGGAGGGCAGCGAGGACAGATACGCAGTATTTT. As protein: CASSPSGRAARTDTQYF.